The clone carrying this T cell receptor beta chain has just a few counts. This sample stems from a study of early T cells in non-severe SARS-CoV-2 infection. Study background: It was bulk RNA from unsorted whole blood that was sequenced, and the chains were unpaired.

This CDR3 has 12 residues. V was clipped by 6 bases and J by 5 bases, with 11 bases between them. Germline V gene sequence: CDR1 WNHNN, CDR2 SYGVQD (reference sequence). Attached unique molecular identifiers marked individual cDNA molecules. TCRdb recomputed calls from the 5' RACE reads with MiXCR, one row per CDR3 protein. The sample has around 57,000 distinct CDR3 sequences, around an eighth seen once. This TCR was sampled from an adult who was a healthcare worker with PCR-confirmed SARS-CoV-2 infection or an uninfected control (not recorded which). The chain links TRBV10-1 to TRBJ2-7; D may be TRBD2 (5 bases). Sample: whole blood. DNA for the CDR3: TGCGCCAGCAGCTCTGGACTCGACGAGCAGTACTTC. This translates into CASSSGLDEQYF.